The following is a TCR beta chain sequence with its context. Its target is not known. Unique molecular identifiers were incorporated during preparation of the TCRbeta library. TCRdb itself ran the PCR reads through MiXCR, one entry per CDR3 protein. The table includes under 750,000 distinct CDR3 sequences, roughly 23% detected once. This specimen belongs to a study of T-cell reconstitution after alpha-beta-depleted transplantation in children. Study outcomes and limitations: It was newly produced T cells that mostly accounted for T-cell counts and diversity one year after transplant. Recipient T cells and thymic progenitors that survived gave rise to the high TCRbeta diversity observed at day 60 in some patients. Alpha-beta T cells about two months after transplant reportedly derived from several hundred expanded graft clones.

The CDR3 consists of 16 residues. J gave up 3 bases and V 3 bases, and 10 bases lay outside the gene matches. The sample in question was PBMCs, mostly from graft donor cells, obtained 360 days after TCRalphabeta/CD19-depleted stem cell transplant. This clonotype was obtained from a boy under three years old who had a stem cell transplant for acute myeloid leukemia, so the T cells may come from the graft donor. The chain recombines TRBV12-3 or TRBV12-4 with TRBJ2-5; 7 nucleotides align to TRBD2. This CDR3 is CASSFPLGGRKETQYF. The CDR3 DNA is TGTGCCAGCAGTTTCCCTCTGGGGGGGAGAAAAGAGACCCAGTACTTC.